A single sample is the source of the 2 T cell receptor beta chains below, sequenced in a study of a mutant IDH1 vaccine in newly diagnosed glioma. Some clones are missing from TCRdb's copy, which holds only in-frame ones; the method was immunoSEQ multiplex PCR. Here the sample spans 30,000 to 40,000 clones, around four fifths being singletons. Time point specified: baseline, week 1 (first vaccination visit). Treatment in this sample: pre-vaccination baseline after standard-of-care therapy. Sample: PBMCs, taken from a glioma patient treated with radiotherapy, temozolomide or both. These receptors were obtained from a man between 35 and 55 years old with glioma. Some clones in this sample may be carry-over from other donors' samples.

The chain couples TRBV27 to TRBJ1-1, with 8 bases identical to TRBD1. CDR3 length equals 16 residues. In germline, CDR1 is MNHEY, CDR2 SMNVEV (reference sequence). The V and J ends lost 3 bases and 0 bases, in that order; junction bases with no gene match: 6. The CDR3 DNA reads as TGTGCCAGCAGTTTTCGGACAGGGTTCATGAACACTGAAGCTTTCTTT. Its protein is CASSFRTGFMNTEAFF.

The J gene is TRBJ1-4, the V gene TRBV30; a possible D gene is TRBD1 (5 bases). The CDR3 spans 12 residues. Germline V gene sequence: CDR1 GTSNPN, CDR2 SVGIG (reference sequence). Trimming pared 3 bases from V and 10 bases from J, leaving 12 bases between. CDR3 coding DNA: TGTGCCTGGAGCCTCGGGGGTGGAAAACTGTTTTTT. Translated: CAWSLGGGKLFF.